Listed below are T cell receptor beta chains from one sample, sequenced in a study of cytomegalovirus exposure and HLA in healthy donors. Using immunoSEQ multiplex PCR, the repertoire was profiled, and TCRdb retains in-frame clones only, with some absent. This table has about 150,000 clones, 55% to 85% appearing once. Sequences were obtained from PBMCs. These receptors were taken from a man aged 35-49 years in good health and CMV-seronegative. The CDR3 runs from the conserved cysteine through the conserved F or W. D genes are given only for firm matches. The listing skips clone size in some rows; elsewhere it reads once, few, many or a size class.

TRBJ2-6	-	TRBD1	TRBV7-9	CASSFKGDRGSGANVLTF	TGTGCCAGCAGCTTCAAGGGGGACAGGGGGTCTGGGGCCAACGTCCTGACTTTC
TRBJ2-3	-	TRBD1	TRBV19	CASGDSAQSDTQYF	TGTGCCAGTGGGGACAGCGCGCAATCCGATACGCAGTATTTT
TRBJ2-3	-	TRBD2	TRBV18	CASSQSRGGGADTQYF	TGTGCCAGCTCACAAAGTCGTGGGGGGGGTGCGGATACGCAGTATTTT
TRBJ1-5	-	-	TRBV27	CASSLAGGLWPQHF	TGTGCCAGCAGTTTAGCGGGGGGATTGTGGCCCCAGCATTTT
TRBJ1-2	-	TRBD1	TRBV5-1	CASSALQGASGYTF	TGCGCCAGCAGCGCCTTACAGGGGGCAAGTGGCTACACCTTC
TRBJ2-1	-	-	TRBV4-3	CASTKEGSSYNEQFF	TGCGCCAGCACCAAAGAGGGGAGCTCCTACAATGAGCAGTTCTTC
TRBJ2-1	-	TRBD1	TRBV27	CASSGQGSGEQFF	TGTGCCAGTTCAGGACAGGGGTCAGGGGAGCAGTTCTTC
TRBJ1-2	few	-	TRBV25-1	CASSEWAGNYGYTF	TGTGCCAGCAGTGAATGGGCAGGGAACTATGGCTACACCTTC
TRBJ2-7	-	-	TRBV2	CASKQGYEQYF	TGTGCCAGCAAACAGGGCTACGAGCAGTACTTC
TRBJ2-5	-	TRBD1	TRBV6-1	CASSEAGQGWETQYF	TGTGCCAGCAGTGAAGCGGGACAGGGGTGGGAGACCCAGTACTTC
TRBJ1-2	-	-	TRBV15	CATSRGNTVYGYTF	TGTGCCACCAGCAGAGGTAACACCGTCTATGGCTACACCTTC
TRBJ2-5	-	-	TRBV7-8	CASSPGPGQEKETQYF	TGTGCCAGCAGCCCGGGCCCGGGACAAGAGAAAGAGACCCAGTACTTC
TRBJ2-7	-	-	TRBV4-2	CASSQEYGGSPSYEQYF	TGTGCCAGCAGCCAAGAATATGGGGGGAGCCCCTCCTACGAGCAGTACTTC
TRBJ2-2	few	TRBD2	TRBV11-3	CASSLSLAEAGELFF	TGTGCCAGCAGCCTGAGCCTAGCGGAAGCCGGGGAGCTGTTTTTT
TRBJ2-1	-	TRBD2	TRBV2	CASSTSGIYNEQFF	TGTGCCAGCAGCACTAGCGGGATCTACAATGAGCAGTTCTTC
TRBJ2-4	-	-	TRBV30	CAWSLPNIQYF	TGTGCCTGGAGCCTACCCAACATTCAGTACTTC
TRBJ1-1	-	TRBD1	TRBV30	CAWSVEGAGEAFF	TGTGCCTGGAGTGTAGAGGGGGCTGGTGAAGCTTTCTTT
TRBJ1-6	-	-	TRBV2	CASSAFRGGSYNSPLHF	TGTGCCAGCAGTGCTTTCAGGGGTGGTTCCTATAATTCACCCCTCCACTTT
TRBJ1-1	-	-	TRBV6-5	CASSYLGGSEAFF	TGTGCCAGCAGTTACTTGGGGGGGTCTGAAGCTTTCTTT
TRBJ1-1	-	-	TRBV11-2	CASSTVTGTEAFF	TGTGCCAGCAGCACCGTCACGGGCACTGAAGCTTTCTTT
TRBJ2-5	-	-	TRBV7-2	CASRTSGSDGETQYF	TGTGCCAGCAGGACCTCGGGATCAGATGGCGAGACCCAGTACTTC
TRBJ2-7	-	-	TRBV5-1	CASSFPRDPYEQYF	TGCGCCAGCAGCTTCCCTCGGGATCCCTACGAGCAGTACTTC
TRBJ2-7	-	TRBD1	TRBV2	CASSGTGGYEQYF	TGTGCCAGCAGCGGGACAGGGGGCTACGAGCAGTACTTC
TRBJ2-3	few	-	TRBV10-3	CAISAGSSTDTQYF	TGTGCCATTTCGGCGGGTTCTAGCACAGATACGCAGTATTTT
TRBJ2-7	few	TRBD1	TRBV27	CASSRTGGPYEQYF	TGTGCCAGCAGCCGGACAGGGGGGCCCTACGAGCAGTACTTC
TRBJ2-1	-	-	TRBV9	CASSTLLGGPTYNEQFF	TGTGCCAGCAGCACCCTCCTAGGAGGGCCCACCTACAATGAGCAGTTCTTC
TRBJ1-5	-	-	TRBV29-1	CSVAQGRGNQPQHF	TGCAGCGTGGCACAGGGCCGTGGCAATCAGCCCCAGCATTTT
TRBJ2-1	-	TRBD2	TRBV5-1	CASNPSGSYNEQFF	TGCGCCAGCAACCCTAGCGGCTCCTACAATGAGCAGTTCTTC
TRBJ2-3	-	TRBD1	TRBV4-2	CASSHLRDRDTDTQYF	TGTGCCAGCAGCCACCTCCGGGACAGGGACACAGATACGCAGTATTTT
TRBJ1-1	-	TRBD1	TRBV15	CATSRPWDSRENTEAFF	TGTGCCACCAGCAGGCCTTGGGACAGCCGGGAGAACACTGAAGCTTTCTTT